This record covers a single T cell receptor beta chain. This sample stems from a study of shared clonotypes between healthy human individuals. CD8 cells classed as naive were CD45RO-negative and positively selected for CCR7, excluding terminally differentiated effector memory CD45RA+ cells. This CDR3 contains 12 residues. Trimming stripped 9 bases from V and 4 bases from J, with 11 bases between. CDR1 and CDR2 from the germline V gene are MGHDK and SYGVNS. TCRdb's copy holds only in-frame clones and misses some; the assay was immunoSEQ multiplex PCR. Among 800,000 to 950,000 clones listed, about 96% were seen once.

The source material was naive CD8+ T cells sorted from blood. The J gene is TRBJ2-3, the V gene TRBV25-1; D call uncertain. The sequence derives from a man younger than 40 in good health. The CDR3, as DNA: TGTGCCAGATCCGAGAGGTCAGATACGCAGTATTTT. Translated, it gives CARSERSDTQYF. The full variable domain, in which reference TRBV25-1 and TRBJ2-3 provide the parts outside the CDR3, is EADIYQTPRYLVIGTGKKITLECSQTMGHDKMYWYQQDPGMELHLIHYSYGVNSTEKGDLSSESTVSRIRTEHFPLTLESARPSHTSQYLCARSERSDTQYFGPGTRLTVL.